This TCR beta chain was identified during a study of blood T cell repertoires in COVID-19. Looking at the study overall: COVID-19 samples from acute and convalescent phases originated in the United States, Italy and Spain.

Germline V gene data show CDR1 as KGHDR and CDR2 as SFDVKD. The CDR3 covers 15 residues. V lost 5 bases, J lost 2 bases, and 5 bases stayed unmatched. In the authors' workflow: From reference gene primer amplification, estimates of nucleated cell counts were derived. Some clones are missing from TCRdb's copy, which holds only in-frame ones; the method was immunoSEQ multiplex PCR. Clone size and the V and J calls come from that table; the DNA yielded D and trimming. The sample lists over 35,000 clones; around 80% were seen once. The receptor was isolated from a man aged 55 to 69 with acute or convalescent COVID-19. The rearrangement uses TRBV24-1 and TRBJ2-1, with 7 nucleotides matching TRBD1. Sequencing was done on a sample of peripheral blood. CDR3 coding DNA: TGTGCCACCAGTGGGTCAGGGGGTACCTACAATGAGCAGTTCTTC. It is translated as CATSGSGGTYNEQFF.